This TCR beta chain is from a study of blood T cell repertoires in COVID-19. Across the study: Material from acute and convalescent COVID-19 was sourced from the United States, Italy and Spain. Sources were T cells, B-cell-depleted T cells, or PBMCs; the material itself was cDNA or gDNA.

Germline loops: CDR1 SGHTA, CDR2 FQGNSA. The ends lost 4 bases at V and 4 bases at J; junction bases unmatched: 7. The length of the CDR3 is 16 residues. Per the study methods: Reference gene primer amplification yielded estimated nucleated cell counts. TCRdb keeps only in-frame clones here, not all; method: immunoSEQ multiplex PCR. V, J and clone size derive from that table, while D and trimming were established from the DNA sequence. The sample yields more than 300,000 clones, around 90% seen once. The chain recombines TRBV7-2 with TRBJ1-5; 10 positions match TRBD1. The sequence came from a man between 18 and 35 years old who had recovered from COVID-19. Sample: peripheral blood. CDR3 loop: CASSYGTGVRNQPQHF. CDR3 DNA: TGTGCCAGCAGCTACGGGACAGGGGTGCGAAATCAGCCCCAGCATTTT.